The 9 T cell receptor beta chains reported below all come from one sample, sequenced in a study of blood T cells in healthy people across ages. The use of a sample-barcoded 5' primer and a J-beta primer mix characterized a second PCR of roughly 6 to 12 cycles. TCRdb re-derived calls from the 5' RACE reads in MiXCR, one entry per CDR3 protein. The repertoire holds hundreds of thousands of distinct CDR3 sequences, with about 29% as singletons. This sample was also put to use in a study of T cells of mothers and their children.

Sequencing input: blood. The receptors come from a boy between 2 and 10 years old in good health.

The chain has TRBV20-1 and TRBJ2-1; TRBD2 aligns across 8 bases. Germline CDR1 reads DFQATT; CDR2 reads SNEGSKA (reference sequence). This CDR3 region has 15 residues. The V gene end was trimmed by 5 bases and the J gene end by 3 bases; junction bases not matched to a gene: 9. CDR3 sequence: CSAGRAGANYNEQFF. CDR3 DNA: TGCAGTGCTGGTCGAGCGGGAGCTAACTACAATGAGCAGTTCTTC.

This rearrangement joins TRBV27 to TRBJ2-4, with a tentative D call TRBD1 (7 bases). Germline V gene data show CDR1 as MNHEY and CDR2 as SMNVEV (reference sequence). Trimming shortened V by 5 bases and J by 0 bases, and 14 bases separated the two germline ends. The CDR3 length is 16 residues. CDR3 in amino acids: CASSLTGDLAKNIQYF. The CDR3 DNA follows: TGTGCCAGCAGTCTAACAGGGGACTTAGCCAAAAACATTCAGTACTTC.

A few counts support this clonotype. V gene TRBV28 combines with J gene TRBJ1-2; the match to TRBD1 covers 8 bases. Per the germline V gene, CDR1 is MDHEN and CDR2 is SYDVKM. The CDR3 length is 13 residues. V shed 6 bases and J 7 bases; nucleotides not matched to a gene: 7. Here the CDR3 DNA reads TGTGCCAGCAGAGTCGGGACAGGCCCTGGCTACACCTTC. Amino acids: CASRVGTGPGYTF.

This clonotype occurred a few times. In DNA form, the CDR3 reads TGCAGCGGAGGGGCGGAGACCCAGTACTTC. Translation: CSGGAETQYF. The chain has TRBV29-1 and TRBJ2-5; D may match TRBD1 or TRBD2 (5 bases each). The CDR3 has 10 residues. Germline assignment: CDR1 SQVTM and CDR2 ANQGSEA. V was clipped by 7 bases and J by 5 bases, with 8 bases between them. Using reference TRBV29-1 and TRBJ2-5 for the parts outside the CDR3, the full variable domain is SAVISQKPSRDICQRGTSLTIQCQVDSQVTMMFWYRQQPGQSLTLIATANQGSEATYESGFVIDKFPISRPNLTFSTLTVSNMSPEDSSIYLCSGGAETQYFGPGTRLLVL.

This clonotype was observed a handful of times. This chain joins TRBV4-3 and TRBJ2-5; D unresolved. Germline V gene lookup returns CDR1 LGHNA and CDR2 YSLEER. Trimming pared 0 bases from V and 4 bases from J, leaving 15 bases between. The CDR3 runs to 16 residues. In nucleotides, the CDR3 is TGCGCCAGCAGCCAAGAAGGAAGGCTAGGACGAGAGACCCAGTACTTC. Its protein product is CASSQEGRLGRETQYF.

Only a few counts were recorded for this clonotype. The genes are TRBV4-2 and TRBJ2-7; D is perhaps TRBD1 (6 bases). The CDR3 covers 15 residues. Trimming took 0 bases from V and 2 from J, leaving 11 bases between them. Per germline, CDR1 LGHNA and CDR2 YNFKEQ. The CDR3 region is CASSQDRKGAYEQYF. The CDR3 bases are TGTGCCAGCAGCCAAGATAGGAAGGGGGCCTACGAGCAGTACTTC.

J is TRBJ1-2 and V is TRBV3-1, with unresolved D. The CDR3 has 13 residues. Trimming pared 1 base from V and 3 bases from J, leaving 6 bases between. CDR1 and CDR2 from the germline V gene are LGHDT and YNNKEL (reference sequence). In DNA, the CDR3 is TGTGCCAGCAGCCAAGGCACTTACTATGGCTACACCTTC. This encodes CASSQGTYYGYTF. The variable domain in full, completed from reference TRBV3-1 and TRBJ1-2, reads DTAVSQTPKYLVTQMGNDKSIKCEQNLGHDTMYWYKQDSKKFLKIMFSYNNKELIINETVPNRFSPKSPDKAHLNLHINSLELGDSAVYFCASSQGTYYGYTFGSGTRLTVV.

The rearrangement uses TRBV9 and TRBJ2-5; 7 nucleotides agree with TRBD2. After removal of 0 bases from V and 3 bases from J, the junction contained 8 bases not matched to a gene. The germline CDR1 and CDR2 sequences are SGDLS and YYNGEE. The length of the CDR3 is 16 residues. CDR3 sequence: CASSVDGGGSEETQYF. The DNA of the CDR3 is TGTGCCAGCAGCGTAGATGGCGGGGGTTCGGAAGAGACCCAGTACTTC.

The V and J genes are TRBV10-3 and TRBJ2-3; 14 bases match TRBD2. The junction had 2 bases not matched to a gene; V was cut back by 6 bases and J by 3 bases. CDR1 and CDR2 from the germline V gene are ENHRY and SYGVKD. The CDR3 is 15 amino acids. The chain's CDR3 is CAIRGLAGETDTQYF. The DNA for the CDR3 is TGTGCCATCAGGGGACTAGCGGGGGAGACAGATACGCAGTATTTT.